Below are 24 T cell receptor beta chains sequenced from a single sample in a study of breast tumors, draining lymph nodes, adjacent tissues. Axillary draining lymph nodes of breast cancer patients supplied the node samples. TCRdb analysed the multiplex PCR reads with MiXCR anew, one entry per CDR3 protein. This table holds approximately 210,000 distinct CDR3 sequences, about 30% found once. Sequences were obtained from axillary lymph node tissue. The receptors were sampled from a female donor with breast cancer. Some clones in this sample may be carry-over from other donors' samples.

This clonotype has a count of ten or more. V gene TRBV20-1 combines with J gene TRBJ2-7; 11 nucleotides line up with TRBD1. The germline gives CDR1 DFQATT, CDR2 SNEGSKA (reference sequence). The V and J ends lost 1 base and 2 bases, in that order; junction bases with no gene match: 1. The length of the CDR3 is 14 residues. The CDR3 region is CSARGDRGTYEQYF. DNA of the CDR3: TGCAGTGCTAGAGGGGACAGGGGGACCTACGAGCAGTACTTC.

This clonotype was found a few times. The gene calls are TRBV3-1 and TRBJ1-1; D perhaps matches TRBD1 (5 bases). Trimming pared 0 bases from V and 11 bases from J, leaving 16 bases between. The CDR3 loop spans 14 amino acids. CDR1 is LGHDT and CDR2 is YNNKEL in the germline V gene (reference sequence). The CDR3 coding sequence is TGTGCCAGCAGCCAAGATCAGGGACTTCGGAGCGCTTTCTTT. This sequence encodes CASSQDQGLRSAFF.

This clonotype was counted many times. Being one base from a much bigger clone, this may be a read error. This rearrangement joins TRBV20-1 to TRBJ1-2, with D possibly being TRBD1 (5 bases). Germline V CDR1 and CDR2: DFQATT, SNEGSKA (reference sequence). The CDR3 totals 12 residues. The CDR3: CSARWGVYGSTF. The CDR3 region has the DNA TGCAGTGCTAGATGGGGGGTTTATGGCTCCACCTTC.

This clonotype was observed at least ten times. V and J are TRBV6-5 and TRBJ2-5; D ambiguous. Germline-derived CDR1 and CDR2 are MNHEY and SVGAGI. The germline V and J ends were trimmed by 8 bases and 4 bases, with 17 bases remaining between them. The CDR3 length is 14 residues. CDR3 region: CASGRTRPPETQYF. The DNA for the CDR3 is TGTGCCAGCGGAAGGACCAGGCCCCCAGAGACCCAGTACTTC.

The J gene is TRBJ2-7, the V gene TRBV19, with D tentatively TRBD1 or TRBD2 (5 bases each). CDR3 size: 14 residues. Germline V lookup: CDR1 LNHDA, CDR2 SQIVND (reference sequence). DNA of the CDR3: TGTGCTAGAGAAACGGGACGGGATCTCTACGAGCAGTACTTC. This gives the protein CARETGRDLYEQYF.

This clonotype was seen only a few times. One base away lies a much larger clone, so this may be a sequencing read error. The rearrangement uses TRBV7-2 and TRBJ2-2, with a tentative D call TRBD2 (5 bases). The germline gives CDR1 SGHTA, CDR2 FQGNSA. The CDR3 is made up of 13 amino acids. Here the CDR3 DNA reads TGTGTCCACAGCTTACGGAGGACCGGGGAGCTGTTTTTT. As protein: CVHSLRRTGELFF.

Only a few counts were recorded for this clonotype. The rearrangement uses TRBV5-4 and TRBJ1-1; the D is unclear. The germline V gene has CDR1 SGHNT and CDR2 YYREEE (reference sequence). With 0 bases removed from V and 8 bases from J, the gap between germline ends came to 11 bases. This CDR3 has 13 amino acids. CDR3 loop: CASSLVRGGEAFF. In DNA form, the CDR3 reads TGTGCCAGCAGCTTGGTCCGGGGAGGCGAAGCTTTCTTT.

With respect to this clonotype: It is unclear where the CDR3 begins or ends on the DNA, so no DNA is shown, and the CDR3 is as TCRdb lists it. This sequence joins TRBV7-9 and TRBJ2-7; no DNA check was done on the table's D call, TRBD2. The CDR3 region is 17 residues in length, termini included. Looked up from germline, CDR1 is SEHNR and CDR2 is FQNEAQ (reference sequence). Here the CDR3 reads CASSFYICSARETAQYF.

A few counts support this clonotype. The V gene is TRBV7-9, the J gene TRBJ2-2, with D tentatively TRBD2 (7 bases). The CDR3 has 16 amino acids. Germline V gives CDR1 SEHNR, CDR2 FQNEAQ (reference sequence). V lost 2 bases to trimming and J lost 8 bases, with 18 bases between them. CDR3 sequence (DNA): TGTGCCAGCAGCTTAAGGGGGGGGGTGGGGACAGGGGAGCTGTTTTTT. This gives the protein CASSLRGGVGTGELFF.

The gene calls are TRBV5-1 and TRBJ1-2; D remains unclear. CDR1 and CDR2 from the germline V gene are SGHRS and YFSETQ. The length of the CDR3 is 13 residues. The V end lost 0 bases, the J end lost 4 bases, and 7 bases lay between the germline ends. As DNA, the CDR3 is TGCGCCAGCAGCTTGGCCACGGGCTATGGCTACACCTTC. Its translation is CASSLATGYGYTF.

The chain recombines TRBV2 with TRBJ1-4; possibly TRBD1 for D (5 bases). V was cut by 6 bases and J by 7 bases, with 18 bases left in between. This CDR3 contains 15 residues. Germline assignment: CDR1 SNHLY and CDR2 FYNNEI. This CDR3 reads CASRQGGTRSEKLFF. The CDR3 DNA follows: TGTGCCAGCAGGCAGGGTGGTACGCGTAGTGAAAAACTGTTTTTT.

There are many counts of this clonotype. The rearrangement uses TRBV4-1 and TRBJ2-5, with D hard to call. Trimming took off 4 bases at V and 5 bases at J, with 11 bases between the two ends. This CDR3 region has 13 residues. Per germline, CDR1 MGHRA and CDR2 YSYEKL. The CDR3 sequence: CASSPQLGETQYF. DNA of the CDR3: TGCGCCAGCAGCCCCCAGCTGGGGGAGACCCAGTACTTC.

The chain is built from TRBV20-1 and TRBJ2-1; 14 bases match TRBD2. V lost 4 bases and J lost 6; bases outside the gene matches: 14. CDR1 and CDR2 (germline): DFQATT, SNEGSKA (reference sequence). The CDR3 extends over 18 amino acids. The chain's CDR3 is CSATGHGGGTSGSNEQFF. As DNA, the CDR3 is TGCAGTGCTACGGGACACGGGGGCGGGACTAGCGGGAGCAATGAGCAGTTCTTC.

Many counts were recorded for this clonotype. The chain links TRBV7-2 to TRBJ2-4; 7 nucleotides agree with TRBD2. The length of the CDR3 is 14 residues. The junction had 5 bases not matched to a gene; V was cut back by 5 bases and J by 4 bases. The germline V gene encodes CDR1 SGHTA and CDR2 FQGNSA. The CDR3 loop reads CASSPTSEKNIQYF. The CDR3 DNA reads as TGTGCCAGCAGCCCAACTAGCGAGAAAAACATTCAGTACTTC.

On this clonotype: The junction and the germline gene differ at one end; a read error may be behind it. J is TRBJ2-2 and V is TRBV2; tentative D call: TRBD2 (6 bases). The germline CDR1 and CDR2 sequences are SNHLY and FYNNEI. CDR3 length: 12 amino acids. This CDR3 is CAGLRQTGGLFF. CDR3 DNA sequence: TGTGCCGGCCTTCGACAGACCGGGGGGCTGTTTTTT.

The sample holds many counts of this clonotype. J is TRBJ2-1 and V is TRBV4-2, with a weak D call TRBD2 (5 bases). Germline V gives CDR1 LGHNA, CDR2 YNFKEQ. Trimming removed 3 bases from V and 4 bases from J, with 16 bases in between. The CDR3 extends over 16 amino acids. The DNA for the CDR3 is TGTGCCAGCAGCCAGGAGGATAGCGCGACTTACAATGAGCAGTTCTTC. It encodes CASSQEDSATYNEQFF.

As concerns this clonotype: A read error is possible here, since a much larger clone lies one base away. The rearrangement joins TRBV14 to TRBJ2-1; 10 nucleotides match TRBD1. The CDR3 length is 16 residues. Germline assignment: CDR1 SGHDN and CDR2 FVKESK. CDR3 protein: CASSRQTGGNSNAQFF. The CDR3, as DNA: TGTGCCAGCAGCCGACAGACAGGGGGCAATTCGAATGCGCAGTTCTTC.

This clonotype has ten or more counts. The chain links TRBV2 to TRBJ2-1; 9 nucleotides match TRBD1. The ends lost 5 bases at V and 2 bases at J; junction bases unmatched: 4. The germline V gene has CDR1 SNHLY and CDR2 FYNNEI. CDR3 length: 15 amino acids. The CDR3 loop reads CASSHDRGAYNEQFF. The DNA for the CDR3 is TGTGCCAGCAGTCATGACAGGGGGGCCTACAATGAGCAGTTCTTC.

This clonotype has ten or more counts. The chain carries TRBV7-9 and TRBJ2-3; perhaps D is TRBD1 or TRBD2 (5 bases each). Per germline, CDR1 SEHNR and CDR2 FQNEAQ (reference sequence). With 6 bases removed from V and 2 bases from J, the gap between germline ends came to 18 bases. This CDR3 has 16 amino acids. The CDR3 region is CASSSYTGRTTDTQYF. Written as DNA, the CDR3 is TGTGCCAGCAGTTCTTACACGGGACGGACCACAGATACGCAGTATTTT.

This chain uses TRBV29-1 with TRBJ1-2; 7 bases are a match to TRBD1. V lost 3 bases, J lost 2 bases, and 6 bases stayed unmatched. The germline V gene encodes CDR1 SQVTM and CDR2 ANQGSEA. This CDR3 is built from 14 residues. The CDR3 DNA follows: TGCAGCGTTGATAGGGACAGTGTAAACTATGGCTACACCTTC. Its translation: CSVDRDSVNYGYTF.

The chain carries TRBV5-1 and TRBJ2-7; D possibly uses TRBD1 or TRBD2 (5 bases each). Deletions cut 4 bases from V and 1 base from J, with 12 bases between. Germline CDR1 SGHRS, CDR2 YFSETQ. CDR3 size: 14 residues. The CDR3 bases are TGCGCCAGCAGCGGAGAGGGGTCATCCTACGAGCAGTACTTC. Encoded protein: CASSGEGSSYEQYF.

This clonotype was found many times. V is TRBV5-1 and J is TRBJ2-7; TRBD1 aligns across 7 bases. CDR3 length: 14 amino acids. Germline CDR1 SGHRS, CDR2 YFSETQ. Trimming at V came to 7 bases and at J to 6 bases, leaving 13 bases not matched to a gene. CDR3 sequence: CASGRRQGASEQYF. The CDR3, as DNA: TGCGCCAGCGGCCGGAGACAGGGAGCTTCCGAGCAGTACTTC. The variable domain in full, completed from reference TRBV5-1 and TRBJ2-7, reads KAGVTQTPRYLIKTRGQQVTLSCSPISGHRSVSWYQQTPGQGLQFLFEYFSETQRNKGNFPGRFSGRQFSNSRSEMNVSTLELGDSALYLCASGRRQGASEQYFGPGTRLTVT.

On this clonotype: The germline gene is not matched at one end of the junction; a read error may be the cause. The chain joins TRBV2 to TRBJ2-6, with TRBD1 matching over 8 bases. Germline lookup yields CDR1 SNHLY and CDR2 FYNNEI. The CDR3 is 13 amino acids. DNA of the CDR3: TGTGCCAGCAGGCTGACAGGGGCGAACACTGAAGCTTTC. This encodes CASRLTGANTEAF.

Notes on this clonotype: A junction boundary mismatches the germline segment, possibly from a read error. The chain carries TRBV6-6 and TRBJ1-2, with D perhaps TRBD1 (6 bases). The CDR3 length is 13 residues. CDR1 and CDR2 (germline): MNHNY, SVGAGI (reference sequence). This CDR3 reads CASSHSSRGGYTF. CDR3 bases: TGTGCCAGCAGTCACTCAAGCAGGGGTGGCTACACCTTC.